Described below is a single T cell receptor (beta chain) sequence and its context. Its target is unknown. This CDR3 is 11 amino acids long. Per the germline V gene, CDR1 is KGHSH and CDR2 is LQKENI. This specimen comes from a study of monozygotic twins with inflammatory bowel disease. Notes on the study in general: Findings did not support one strong IBD-associated signal or clonotype. Concordance status among twins (concordant versus discordant) showed no link to repertoire similarity, possibly from limited power. Versus healthy twins, IBD patients showed fewer clonotypes shared with others, especially with disease activity.

UMIs were attached via template switching, each with a 6-nucleotide sample barcode. Reanalyzing the 5' RACE reads, TCRdb keeps one entry per CDR3 protein, without DNA. Its clone listing holds just over 300,000 distinct CDR3 sequences. The rearrangement uses TRBV18 and TRBJ2-7. Sequenced input: blood. The source is a human donor with ulcerative colitis or Crohn's disease, or a healthy co-twin of an affected twin (not recorded which). The CDR3 sequence: CASSQLGEQYF.